This TCR beta chain was found in a study of cytomegalovirus exposure and HLA in healthy donors. To note about this clone: Its specificity is not known.

Findings of the study overall: From TCR beta sequences, most subjects' HLA-A and HLA-B alleles were reportedly predicted accurately.

A multiplex PCR was run with 60 Vbeta primers and 13 Jbeta primers. Sequenced by immunoSEQ multiplex PCR; TCRdb stores in-frame clones only, minus some. Of about 98,000 clones in the sample, about three quarters were seen once. Although they were nominally healthy when sampled, donors likely had unrecorded immune exposures. The sample was PBMCs. The receptor's source is a man between 60 and 70 years old in good health and CMV-seropositive.

CDR3 protein: CASSESWGRGANNEQFF. In DNA form, the CDR3 reads TGCGCCAGCAGTGAGTCGTGGGGGAGGGGGGCTAATAATGAGCAGTTCTTC. The J gene is TRBJ2-1, the V gene TRBV10-2; maybe TRBD2 (7 bases). In germline, CDR1 is WSHSY, CDR2 SAAADI. Trimming removed 0 bases from V and 7 bases from J, with 19 bases in between. The CDR3 totals 17 residues.